This TCR beta chain was captured in a study of blood T cell repertoires in COVID-19. Turning to the study itself: COVID-19 samples from acute and convalescent phases originated in the United States, Italy and Spain. From T cells, B-cell-depleted T cells, or PBMCs came the material, which was cDNA or gDNA.

The table lists this clone with a few counts. In the authors' workflow: Reference gene primer amplification gave nucleated cell count estimates. TCRdb's table, derived via immunoSEQ multiplex PCR, lists solely in-frame clones and lacks some. That table is the source of V, J and clone size, and D and trimming were worked out from the DNA. The repertoire holds roughly 150,000 clones, with under 80% as singletons. V was trimmed by 0 bases and J by 5 bases, leaving 8 bases between them. Germline CDR1 is SEHNR and CDR2 is FQNEAQ (reference sequence). The CDR3 length is 14 residues. The chain uses TRBV7-9 and TRBJ1-5, with D maybe TRBD1 (5 bases). The sequencing input was peripheral blood. This clonotype was sampled from a man between 65 and 80 years old with acute or convalescent COVID-19. Here the CDR3 reads CASSLARADQPQHF. The CDR3 DNA reads TGTGCCAGCAGCTTAGCCAGGGCAGATCAGCCCCAGCATTTT.